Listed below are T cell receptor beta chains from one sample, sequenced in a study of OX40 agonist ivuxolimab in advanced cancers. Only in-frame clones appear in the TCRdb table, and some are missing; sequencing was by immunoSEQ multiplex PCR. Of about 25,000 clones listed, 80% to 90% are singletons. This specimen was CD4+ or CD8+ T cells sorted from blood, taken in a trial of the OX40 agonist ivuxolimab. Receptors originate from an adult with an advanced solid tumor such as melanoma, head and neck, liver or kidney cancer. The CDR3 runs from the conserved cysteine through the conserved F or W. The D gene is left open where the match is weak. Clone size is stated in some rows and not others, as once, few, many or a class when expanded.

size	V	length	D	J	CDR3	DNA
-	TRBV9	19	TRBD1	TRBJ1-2	CASSVDGVGFGTGDYGYTF	TGTGCCAGCAGCGTAGACGGCGTCGGGTTCGGGACAGGGGACTATGGCTACACCTTC
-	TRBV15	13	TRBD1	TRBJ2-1	CATSRDRGKFQFF	TGTGCCACCAGCAGGGACAGGGGGAAATTCCAGTTCTTC
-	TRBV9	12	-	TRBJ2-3	CASSVVGDTQYF	TGTGCCAGCAGCGTAGTGGGAGATACGCAGTATTTT
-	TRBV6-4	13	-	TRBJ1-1	CASSDSRGTEAFF	TGTGCCAGCAGTGACTCCCGGGGAACTGAAGCTTTCTTT
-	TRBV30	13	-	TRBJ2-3	CAWNRASTDTQYF	TGTGCCTGGAACAGGGCATCTACAGATACGCAGTATTTT
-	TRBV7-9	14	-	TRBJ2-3	CASSLAGGIDTQYF	TGTGCCAGCAGCTTAGCGGGAGGAATAGATACGCAGTATTTT
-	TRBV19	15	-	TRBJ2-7	CASSPSGDYSYEQYF	TGTGCCAGTAGTCCCTCCGGGGATTACTCCTACGAGCAGTACTTC
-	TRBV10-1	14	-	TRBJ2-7	CASSEPGRGDEQYF	TGCGCCAGCAGTGAGCCGGGACGGGGAGACGAGCAGTACTTC
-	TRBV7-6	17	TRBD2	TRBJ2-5	CASSLAETSGPQETQYF	TGTGCCAGCAGCTTAGCGGAAACTAGCGGGCCCCAAGAGACCCAGTACTTC
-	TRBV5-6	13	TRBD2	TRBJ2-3	CATWASGTDTQYF	TGTGCCACTTGGGCTAGCGGGACGGATACGCAGTATTTT
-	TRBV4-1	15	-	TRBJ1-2	CASSPSLTENYGYTF	TGCGCCAGCAGCCCCTCCCTGACAGAGAACTATGGCTACACCTTC
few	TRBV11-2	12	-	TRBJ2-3	CASREASDTQYF	TGTGCCAGCAGGGAGGCCTCGGATACGCAGTATTTT
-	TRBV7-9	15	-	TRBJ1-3	CASSLKGMRQNTIYF	TGTGCCAGCAGCTTAAAAGGGATGAGGCAGAACACCATATATTTT
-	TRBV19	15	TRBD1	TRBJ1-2	CASSIARTGGRGYTF	TGTGCCAGTAGTATAGCCCGGACAGGTGGTCGTGGCTACACCTTC
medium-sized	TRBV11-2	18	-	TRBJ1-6	CASSLVGRAPTFGSPLHF	TGTGCCAGCAGCTTAGTAGGCAGGGCGCCCACGTTCGGCTCACCCCTCCACTTT
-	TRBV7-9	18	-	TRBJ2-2	CASSENALGRRSTGELFF	TGTGCCAGCAGCGAGAATGCCTTGGGCAGGAGAAGCACCGGGGAGCTGTTTTTT
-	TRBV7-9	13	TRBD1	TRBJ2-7	CASRTGATYEQYF	TGTGCCAGCAGGACAGGGGCGACCTACGAGCAGTACTTC
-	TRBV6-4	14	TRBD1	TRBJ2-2	CASSGTGGTGELFF	TGTGCCAGCAGCGGGACAGGGGGCACCGGGGAGCTGTTTTTT
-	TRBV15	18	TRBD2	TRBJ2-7	CATSEEGPGTSGKYEQYF	TGTGCCACCAGCGAAGAGGGTCCAGGGACTAGCGGGAAATACGAGCAGTACTTC
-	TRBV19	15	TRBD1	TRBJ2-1	CATTPSGTAYNEQFF	TGTGCCACCACGCCTTCCGGGACAGCTTACAATGAGCAGTTCTTC
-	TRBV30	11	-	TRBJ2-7	CACTGVYEQYF	TGTGCCTGCACCGGGGTGTACGAGCAGTACTTC
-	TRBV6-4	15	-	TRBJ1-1	CASSDSTVMNTEAFF	TGTGCCAGCAGTGACTCGACGGTGATGAACACTGAAGCTTTCTTT
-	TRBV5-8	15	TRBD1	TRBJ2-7	CASSPGQGMVYEQYF	TGTGCCAGCAGCCCGGGACAGGGAATGGTCTACGAGCAGTACTTC